Shown below are 9 T cell receptor beta chains from a single sample sequenced in a study of coeliac disease. Sequencing was performed with immunoSEQ multiplex PCR; in TCRdb, only in-frame clones are kept and a portion is missing. In the table there are 3,300 or so clones, 45% to 50% of which are singletons. The sample comprised intraepithelial lymphocytes from the gut. The receptor source for this set is a woman in her 70s with celiac disease.

The V and J genes are TRBV4-1 and TRBJ2-3, with TRBD2 matching over 7 bases. Germline V gene sequence: CDR1 MGHRA, CDR2 YSYEKL. The CDR3 loop spans 14 amino acids. V was clipped by 5 bases and J by 9 bases; unmatched bases: 11. The DNA for the CDR3 is TGCGCCAGCAGCAAAGTTGGAGGGCGGGGGACGCAGTATTTT. Protein product: CASSKVGGRGTQYF.

This clone qualifies as medium-sized. The CDR3 region has the DNA TGTGCCAGCAGCCGACAGAGCTCCTACGAGCAGTACTTC. Translation gives CASSRQSSYEQYF. V gene TRBV28 combines with J gene TRBJ2-7, with TRBD1 as a possible D gene (5 bases). CDR3 size: 13 residues. Germline loops: CDR1 MDHEN, CDR2 SYDVKM. V lost 6 bases and J 0 bases, leaving 9 bases between the germline ends. Variable domain in full (rest from reference TRBV28 and TRBJ2-7): DVKVTQSSRYLVKRTGEKVFLECVQDMDHENMFWYRQDPGLGLRLIYFSYDVKMKEKGDIPEGYSVSREKKERFSLILESASTNQTSMYLCASSRQSSYEQYFGPGTRLTVT.

The chain links TRBV9 to TRBJ2-1, with D perhaps TRBD1 (6 bases). CDR1 SGDLS and CDR2 YYNGEE come from the germline V gene. The V end was cut by 3 bases, the J end by 2 bases, with 12 bases between. This CDR3 contains 15 residues. The CDR3 is CASSASGAAYNEQFF. CDR3 DNA: TGTGCCAGCAGCGCTTCAGGGGCGGCCTACAATGAGCAGTTCTTC.

The table lists this clone with a few counts. A read error may produce the germline difference seen at one junction end. The chain has TRBV28 and TRBJ1-2, with TRBD1 matching 8 bases. Germline V gene lookup returns CDR1 MDHEN and CDR2 SYDVKM. The CDR3 length is 13 residues. CDR3 region: CASTTGDGTGIHF. The CDR3, as DNA: TGTGCCAGCACTACGGGGGACGGGACAGGTATTCACTTC.

V and J are TRBV27 and TRBJ2-7, with D perhaps TRBD1 (5 bases). V shed 7 bases and J shed 3 bases, with 16 bases lying between them. This CDR3 contains 14 residues. Germline-derived CDR1 and CDR2 are MNHEY and SMNVEV (reference sequence). The CDR3 sequence is CASKGPSALYEQYF. CDR3 bases: TGTGCCAGCAAGGGGCCTTCGGCCCTCTACGAGCAGTACTTC.

This clone ranks as medium-sized. The chain uses TRBV5-1 and TRBJ2-7, with TRBD2 identical over 10 bases. This CDR3 comprises 15 residues. Germline lookup yields CDR1 SGHRS and CDR2 YFSETQ. Unmatched junction bases numbered 11, after V lost 4 bases and J lost 7 bases. The CDR3 region is CASSASGGAGWEQYF. For the CDR3, the DNA is TGCGCCAGCAGCGCCAGCGGGGGGGCCGGTTGGGAGCAGTACTTC.

This clone is classed as large. This chain links TRBV7-9 with TRBJ1-5; D gene ambiguous. From germline, CDR1 is SEHNR and CDR2 FQNEAQ (reference sequence). This CDR3 comprises 13 residues. Trimming took 2 bases from V and 6 from J, leaving 8 bases between them. In DNA form, the CDR3 reads TGTGCCAGCAGCTTAACAGTGGCTCAGCCCCAGCATTTT. Encoded protein: CASSLTVAQPQHF.

The gene calls are TRBV7-8 and TRBJ2-3; D is possibly TRBD1 (6 bases). CDR1 and CDR2 from the germline V gene are SGHVS and FQNEAQ. This CDR3 region has 17 residues. V was trimmed by 0 bases and J by 0 bases, leaving 13 bases between them. The CDR3 nucleotides are TGTGCCAGCAGCTTAGCTCTTACAGGGCCTAGCACAGATACGCAGTATTTT. Its protein product is CASSLALTGPSTDTQYF.

This clone qualifies as medium-sized (0.01 to 0.1%). This chain uses TRBV6-5 with TRBJ1-4; TRBD1 aligns across 8 bases. V lost 6 bases and J lost 7; bases outside the gene matches: 4. The CDR3 is 13 residues long. Germline V gene data show CDR1 as MNHEY and CDR2 as SVGAGI. CDR3: CASRRTGFEKLFF. The CDR3 coding sequence is TGTGCCAGCAGAAGGACAGGGTTTGAAAAACTGTTTTTT.